The 4 T cell receptor beta chains listed next were all sequenced from one sample in a study of early T cells in non-severe SARS-CoV-2 infection. MiXCR, applied by TCRdb to the 5' RACE reads, yields one record per CDR3 protein. The data hold fewer than 120,000 distinct CDR3 sequences, with over 9.5% observed a single time. The sequencing here drew on whole blood, taken at baseline. The receptors derive from an adult who was a healthcare worker with PCR-confirmed SARS-CoV-2 infection or an uninfected control (not recorded which).

CDR3 loop: CSVVRGAGTDTQYF. For the CDR3, the DNA is TGCAGCGTTGTACGGGGGGCAGGAACAGATACGCAGTATTTT. This sequence joins TRBV29-1 and TRBJ2-3, with D possibly TRBD2 on 7 matching bases. Germline V gene lookup returns CDR1 SQVTM and CDR2 ANQGSEA. Trimming took off 4 bases at V and 3 bases at J, with 14 bases between the two ends. This CDR3 has 14 amino acids.

The sample holds a few counts of this clonotype. The chain is built from TRBV15 and TRBJ2-7; 13 positions match TRBD2. Germline loops: CDR1 LNHNV, CDR2 YYDKDF (reference sequence). The V gene end was trimmed by 0 bases and the J gene end by 2 bases; junction bases not matched to a gene: 4. The CDR3 has 17 amino acids. CDR3 in DNA: TGTGCCACCAGCAGAGACCCTACTAGCGGGGGGGCCTACGAGCAGTACTTC. Translation gives CATSRDPTSGGAYEQYF.

This clonotype was found many times. J is TRBJ2-1 and V is TRBV29-1; D is possibly TRBD1 or TRBD2 (5 bases each). V shed 0 bases and J shed 7 bases, with 13 bases lying between them. Germline loops: CDR1 SQVTM, CDR2 ANQGSEA. The length of the CDR3 is 14 residues. The CDR3 bases are TGCAGCGTTGAAGATTCACGGGGCCGAAATGAGCAGTTCTTC. It encodes CSVEDSRGRNEQFF.

This clonotype was observed at least ten times. This chain joins TRBV18 and TRBJ1-4, with TRBD1 identical over 9 bases. Germline V gives CDR1 KGHSH, CDR2 LQKENI. The CDR3 is 14 residues long. V shed 3 bases and J 12 bases; nucleotides not matched to a gene: 8. The CDR3, as DNA: TGTGCCAGCTCACCGTCCCGGGACAGGGTTCAACTGTTTTTT. This sequence encodes CASSPSRDRVQLFF.